The 10 T cell receptor beta chains given below trace back to one sample, sequenced in a study of T cells after yellow fever vaccination. One entry per CDR3 protein results from TCRdb running MiXCR on the 5' RACE reads. The sample lists over 65,000 distinct CDR3 sequences, about an eighth occurring once. The sample consisted of CD8+ T cells not binding an NS4B(214-222) dextramer, sorted from PBMCs, taken approximately 20 days after the first yellow fever vaccination. Receptors were obtained from a man in his late teens or twenties who received the YFV17D yellow fever vaccine.

The table lists this clonotype with a count of one. The chain carries TRBV27 and TRBJ2-2; the match to TRBD1 covers 9 bases. Germline CDR1 is MNHEY and CDR2 is SMNVEV (reference sequence). The V gene end was trimmed by 1 base and the J gene end by 3 bases; junction bases not matched to a gene: 3. The CDR3 sequence is 16 residues long. CDR3 in amino acids: CASSLLGQGYTGELFF. In nucleotides, the CDR3 is TGTGCCAGCAGTTTATTGGGACAGGGTTACACCGGGGAGCTGTTTTTT.

V is TRBV2 and J is TRBJ2-7; no reliable D call. Germline CDR1 is SNHLY and CDR2 is FYNNEI. The germline V and J ends were trimmed by 3 bases and 1 base, with 7 bases remaining between them. The CDR3 runs to 13 residues. CDR3 coding DNA: TGTGCCAGCAGTGACTTAGAATCCTACGAGCAGTACGTC. Residues: CASSDLESYEQYV.

Here the CDR3 reads CASSVKTSGYTGELFF. The CDR3 region has the DNA TGTGCCAGCAGCGTTAAGACTAGCGGGTACACCGGGGAGCTGTTTTTT. The V call is TRBV7-6, the J call TRBJ2-2; TRBD2 aligns across 10 bases. The germline V gene encodes CDR1 SGHVS and CDR2 FNYEAQ. The CDR3 contains 16 residues. V was clipped by 5 bases and J by 3 bases; unmatched bases: 6.

This clonotype was seen more than once but under ten times. V gene TRBV11-2 combines with J gene TRBJ2-1, with D tentatively TRBD1 (5 bases). CDR3 length equals 14 residues. V was cut by 3 bases and J by 8 bases, with 14 bases left in between. Germline CDR1 and CDR2: SGHAT and FQNNGV. The CDR3 region has the DNA TGTGCCAGCAGCTTCTACAGGACGGCCCATGAGCAGTTCTTC. Translating it yields CASSFYRTAHEQFF.

The V call is TRBV7-9, the J call TRBJ1-4, with D perhaps TRBD1 (5 bases). V lost 6 bases and J 5 bases, leaving 13 bases between the germline ends. The CDR3 runs to 14 residues. CDR1 SEHNR and CDR2 FQNEAQ come from the germline V gene (reference sequence). The CDR3 region has the DNA TGTGCCAGCAGTGAGGACAAAAAAAATGAAAAACTGTTTTTT. Protein product: CASSEDKKNEKLFF.

The chain recombines TRBV24-1 with TRBJ1-2; D is unclear. The germline V and J ends were trimmed by 4 bases and 4 bases, with 9 bases remaining between them. In germline, CDR1 is KGHDR, CDR2 SFDVKD. The CDR3 is made up of 13 amino acids. The CDR3 is CATSEGPFYGYTF. The CDR3 DNA reads TGTGCCACCAGTGAAGGTCCATTCTATGGCTACACCTTC.

A few counts support this clonotype. V is TRBV4-3 and J is TRBJ2-1; unclear D gene. The CDR3 covers 14 residues. Germline V gene data show CDR1 as LGHNA and CDR2 as YSLEER. V was cut by 0 bases and J by 6 bases, with 9 bases left in between. CDR3 region: CASSQDVVFNEQFF. Here the CDR3 DNA reads TGCGCCAGCAGCCAAGATGTGGTCTTCAATGAGCAGTTCTTC.

This clonotype has just a few counts. J is TRBJ2-7 and V is TRBV27; no definite D call. The CDR3 length is 14 residues. Germline V gene lookup returns CDR1 MNHEY and CDR2 SMNVEV (reference sequence). V lost 6 bases to trimming and J lost 1 base, with 13 bases between them. CDR3 coding DNA: TGTGCCAGCAGCGTATCGGTCGGTTCCTACGAGCAGTACGTC. Protein sequence: CASSVSVGSYEQYV.

In this sample, this clonotype turned up once. The chain is built from TRBV4-3 and TRBJ1-4, with 9 bases aligning to TRBD1. V trimming: 3 bases; J trimming: 7 bases; junction bases outside the gene matches: 6. From germline, CDR1 is LGHNA and CDR2 YSLEER. CDR3 length: 15 amino acids. CDR3 sequence reads: CASSQEGQGGEKLFF. In DNA, the CDR3 is TGCGCCAGCAGCCAGGAGGGACAGGGCGGTGAAAAACTGTTTTTT.

The rearrangement joins TRBV4-2 to TRBJ2-5; TRBD2 matches 7 bases. Germline V lookup: CDR1 LGHNA, CDR2 YNFKEQ. J gave up 4 bases and V 4 bases, and 9 bases lay outside the gene matches. The CDR3 consists of 15 residues. CDR3 coding DNA: TGTGCCAGCAGCCCCTCTATCGGGGGGTCAGAGACCCAGTACTTC. Translation: CASSPSIGGSETQYF.